This TCR beta chain was identified during a study of identical twins. Findings of the study overall: Insertions ran lower in abundant cord blood beta clonotypes, though not in memory repertoires.

This clonotype showed up just a few times. Its matching antigen is unknown. V was trimmed by 7 bases and J by 5 bases, leaving 12 bases between them. Germline V CDR1 and CDR2: KGHDR, SFDVKD. The CDR3 contains 13 residues. Unique molecular identifiers were present on the cDNA, and a universal primer site came from template switching. Via MiXCR, TCRdb re-called the 5' RACE reads, giving one row per CDR3 protein. The table shows about 660,000 distinct CDR3 sequences, with 8.5% to 9% occurring only once. A further study also used this sample, focusing on yellow fever vaccine responses in identical twins.

This chain links TRBV24-1 with TRBJ2-3, with a possible D match to TRBD1 (5 bases). What was sequenced was PBMCs. The receptor comes from a woman under 30 in good health. The CDR3 region is CATSRRDIDTQYF. CDR3 bases: TGTGCCACCAGCCGCAGGGATATAGATACGCAGTATTTT.